This TCR beta chain was sequenced in a study of blood T cell repertoires in COVID-19. Produced via immunoSEQ multiplex PCR; TCRdb's table is partial and in-frame only. The repertoire holds 200,000 to 250,000 clones, roughly 91% seen once, with 7% to 7.5% in the top ten. The V segment lost 5 bases and the J segment 3 bases; nucleotides outside the gene matches: 11. Germline CDR1 reads MDHEN; CDR2 reads SYDVKM. This CDR3 comprises 16 residues. The chain employs TRBV28 and TRBJ1-2, with 8 bases that match TRBD1. The sequencing input was PBMCs or T cells enriched from blood (not recorded which). The TCR sequence derives from a man younger than 40 in a cohort exposed to, infected with or recovered from COVID-19 (not recorded which). In nucleotides, the CDR3 is TGTGCCAGCAGTCAGACAGGGGCTAACGGGGACTATGGCTACACCTTC. Amino acid sequence: CASSQTGANGDYGYTF.